This is a list of T cell receptor beta chains from one sample in a study of blood T cell repertoires in COVID-19. Only in-frame clones appear in the TCRdb table, and some are missing; sequencing was by immunoSEQ multiplex PCR. The sample contains hundreds of thousands of clones, approximately 90% of which appear only once. The sample consisted of PBMCs or T cells enriched from blood (not recorded which). The receptors shown here come from a young woman who had been exposed to COVID-19. Each CDR3 is given with its conserved first and last residue. The D gene is left open where the match is weak. Rows may omit the clone size; those that give it use once, few, many or a size class.

-	TRBV6-6	TRBJ1-1	-	CASRPRGTEAFF	TGTGCCAGCAGACCGCGAGGCACTGAAGCTTTCTTT
-	TRBV18	TRBJ1-1	-	CASSTGLGTEAFF	TGTGCCAGCAGCACAGGGTTAGGAACTGAAGCTTTCTTT
-	TRBV2	TRBJ1-3	-	CASSEQGLSGNTIYF	TGTGCCAGCAGTGAACAGGGCCTCTCTGGAAACACCATATATTTT
TRBD1	TRBV27	TRBJ2-7	-	CASSFEGQGFYEQYF	TGTGCCAGCAGTTTTGAGGGACAGGGGTTCTACGAGCAGTACTTC
-	TRBV19	TRBJ1-1	-	CASSIRNTEAFF	TGTGCCAGTAGTATCAGGAACACTGAAGCTTTCTTT
TRBD1	TRBV9	TRBJ1-1	-	CASQGQGNTEAFF	TGTGCCAGCCAGGGACAGGGGAACACTGAAGCTTTCTTT
-	TRBV2	TRBJ2-7	-	CASSERGFYEQYF	TGTGCCAGCAGTGAGCGAGGGTTCTACGAGCAGTACTTC
-	TRBV27	TRBJ2-2	-	CASSFAGTGELFF	TGTGCCAGCAGTTTTGCGGGAACCGGGGAGCTGTTTTTT
TRBD1	TRBV18	TRBJ1-3	-	CASSPATGEIATIYF	TGTGCCAGCTCACCAGCGACAGGGGAGATCGCCACCATATATTTT
-	TRBV4-3	TRBJ1-1	-	CASSQDDITNTEAFF	TGCGCCAGCAGCCAAGACGACATAACGAACACTGAAGCTTTCTTT
-	TRBV7-8	TRBJ2-6	-	CASSPAWGAGANVLTF	TGTGCCAGCAGCCCGGCGTGGGGAGCTGGGGCCAACGTCCTGACTTTC
-	TRBV7-9	TRBJ1-6	-	CASSLVQGSESPLHF	TGTGCCAGCAGCTTAGTTCAGGGGTCGGAGTCACCCCTCCACTTT
-	TRBV5-5	TRBJ2-2	-	CASSTIQEELFF	TGTGCCAGCAGCACAATACAAGAGGAGCTGTTTTTT
TRBD1	TRBV7-2	TRBJ1-1	once	CASRPTGDTEAFF	TGTGCCAGCAGGCCTACAGGGGACACTGAAGCTTTCTTT
-	TRBV2	TRBJ1-1	-	CASSDRGRVNTEAFF	TGTGCCAGCAGTGACAGGGGCAGGGTGAACACTGAAGCTTTCTTT
TRBD1	TRBV6-5	TRBJ1-2	-	CASSYIQGGYGYTF	TGTGCCAGCAGTTACATACAGGGGGGCTATGGCTACACCTTC
TRBD2	TRBV7-2	TRBJ2-7	-	CASSLTSGRSQYF	TGTGCCAGCAGCTTAACTAGCGGGAGGTCCCAGTACTTC
-	TRBV7-9	TRBJ1-4	-	CASSLGGQPTNEKLFF	TGTGCCAGCAGCTTAGGCGGACAGCCAACTAATGAAAAACTGTTTTTT
-	TRBV7-9	TRBJ1-1	-	CASSLVDTTLEAFF	TGTGCCAGCAGCTTAGTTGACACAACCCTTGAAGCTTTCTTT
TRBD1	TRBV28	TRBJ1-2	-	CASFRQGAIANYGYTF	TGTGCCAGCTTCCGACAGGGGGCTATAGCTAACTATGGCTACACCTTC
-	TRBV9	TRBJ2-1	-	CASSVGGASYNEQFF	TGTGCCAGCAGCGTTGGGGGGGCCTCCTACAATGAGCAGTTCTTC
TRBD1	TRBV7-2	TRBJ1-2	-	CASSQTTQGAGVYGYTF	TGTGCCAGCAGCCAGACAACCCAGGGGGCAGGGGTCTACGGCTACACCTTC
TRBD2	TRBV18	TRBJ2-5	once	CASSPGLALQETQYF	TGTGCCAGCTCACCGGGACTAGCGCTACAAGAGACCCAGTACTTC
-	TRBV18	TRBJ2-5	-	CASSAGLRETQYF	TGTGCCAGCTCGGCGGGACTGCGAGAGACCCAGTACTTC
TRBD2	TRBV6-2/TRBV6-3	TRBJ2-7	-	CASSYRPSGNYEQYF	TGTGCCAGCAGTTACAGGCCTAGCGGCAACTACGAGCAGTACTTC
TRBD1	TRBV7-9	TRBJ1-3	-	CASSRQGSGNTIYF	TGTGCCAGCAGCAGACAGGGATCCGGAAACACCATATATTTT
-	TRBV9	TRBJ1-3	-	CASSALGPGNTIYF	TGTGCCAGCAGCGCTCTGGGGCCTGGAAACACCATATATTTT
TRBD2	TRBV2	TRBJ2-2	-	CASSEGLAALNTGELFF	TGTGCCAGCAGTGAAGGACTAGCAGCTTTAAACACCGGGGAGCTGTTTTTT